Listed here are 5 T cell receptor beta chains from one sample, sequenced in a study of Ad26.COV2.S vaccination and SARS-CoV-2 variants. The table came from immunoSEQ multiplex PCR; TCRdb's copy has only in-frame clones and leaves some out. The sample lists 200,000 to 300,000 clones, 88% occurring once. Treatment given: about 20 received Ad26.COV2.S at low or high dose, single or two shots; 5 received placebo; per-sample allocation not given. Sampling happened 63 days after the first vaccine or placebo injection. Sequences were derived from peripheral blood, sampled in a trial of Ad26.COV2.S vaccine versus placebo. Receptors were obtained from a person between 18 and 65 years old who received the Ad26.COV2.S COVID-19 vaccine or a placebo.

This clone has more than one count but fewer than ten. V usage is TRBV18 and J usage is TRBJ2-3; 12 nucleotides line up with TRBD2. The germline V gene has CDR1 KGHSH and CDR2 LQKENI. Germline trimming cut 4 bases from V and 3 bases from J; bases unmatched to any gene: 11. There are 18 residues in the CDR3. The CDR3 nucleotides are TGTGCCAGCTCACGCCCTAGCGGGAGGGCTACGGGGACAGATACGCAGTATTTT. Its protein is CASSRPSGRATGTDTQYF.

This clone occurred once. The V and J genes are TRBV3-1 (or the pseudogene TRBV3-2) and TRBJ2-4, with 11 bases fitting TRBD2. CDR3 size: 17 residues. Trimming removed 4 bases from V and 0 bases from J; junction bases left unmatched: 5. Germline V lookup: CDR1 LGHDT, CDR2 YNNKEL (reference sequence). The CDR3 DNA follows: TGTGCCAGCAGCCTCCTAGCGGGGGGTCTAGCCAAAAACATTCAGTACTTC. Residues: CASSLLAGGLAKNIQYF.

The rearrangement uses TRBV4-3 and TRBJ2-7; 9 nucleotides line up with TRBD1. This CDR3 has 15 residues. Germline V gene lookup returns CDR1 LGHNA and CDR2 YSLEER. The trim removed 4 bases at V and 6 bases at J, leaving 10 bases unmatched. The CDR3 loop reads CASSLSPGQGAEQYF. In DNA, the CDR3 is TGCGCCAGCAGCCTCTCACCGGGACAGGGCGCCGAGCAGTACTTC.

This clone was found a few times. The chain has TRBV6-2 or TRBV6-3 and TRBJ2-7, with D perhaps matching TRBD2 (6 bases). Trimming shortened V by 6 bases and J by 0 bases, and 9 bases separated the two germline ends. In germline, CDR1 is MNHEY, CDR2 SVGEGT. This CDR3 region has 13 residues. In DNA, the CDR3 is TGTGCCAGCAGCGCGGGACTCTCCTACGAGCAGTACTTC. It is translated as CASSAGLSYEQYF.

V usage is TRBV11-3 and J usage is TRBJ2-5; 8 bases align to TRBD2. The V and J ends lost 1 base and 3 bases, in that order; junction bases with no gene match: 4. The CDR3 has 15 residues. The germline V gene has CDR1 SGHNT and CDR2 YENEEA. CDR3: CASSLGRGAEETQYF. Here the CDR3 DNA reads TGTGCCAGCAGCTTAGGGCGGGGGGCCGAAGAGACCCAGTACTTC. The full variable domain, completed using reference TRBV11-3 and TRBJ2-5, is EAGVVQSPRYKIIEKKQPVAFWCNPISGHNTLYWYLQNLGQGPELLIRYENEEAVDDSQLPKDRFSAERLKGVDSTLKIQPAELGDSAVYLCASSLGRGAEETQYFGPGTRLLVL.